One sample yielded the 22 T cell receptor beta chains listed below, sequenced in a study of blood T cell repertoires in COVID-19. Method: immunoSEQ multiplex PCR; TCRdb's copy keeps in-frame clones and lacks some. The sample shows roughly 670,000 clones, approximately 90% of them seen only once. Sequenced input: peripheral blood. All receptors derive from a woman aged 18-30 years with acute or convalescent COVID-19.

The V gene is TRBV7-8, the J gene TRBJ1-2; a possible D gene is TRBD1 (6 bases). V lost 2 bases and J 7 bases, leaving 17 bases between the germline ends. Germline CDR1 is SGHVS and CDR2 is FQNEAQ. The CDR3 sequence is 15 residues long. The CDR3 DNA follows: TGTGCCAGCAGCTTATGGGGGCAGGGAGACTTTGGCTACACCTTC. It encodes CASSLWGQGDFGYTF.

The count of this clone is one. This chain uses TRBV12-3 or TRBV12-4 with TRBJ1-2; no firm D call. The CDR3 is made up of 13 amino acids. V lost 1 base to trimming and J lost 8 bases, with 11 bases between them. CDR3 region: CASSLGRYVGYTF. In nucleotides, the CDR3 is TGTGCCAGCAGTTTAGGCCGCTATGTGGGCTACACCTTC.

The genes are TRBV2 and TRBJ2-2; 9 bases line up with TRBD2. The CDR3 spans 17 residues. The germline V gene has CDR1 SNHLY and CDR2 FYNNEI. J gave up 7 bases and V 1 base, and 10 bases lay outside the gene matches. The CDR3 sequence: CASSEGLAGNLGGELFF. In nucleotides, the CDR3 is TGTGCCAGCAGTGAAGGGCTAGCGGGGAATTTAGGCGGGGAGCTGTTTTTT.

J is TRBJ2-7 and V is TRBV5-8; TRBD2 aligns across 9 bases. The CDR3 has 14 residues. The trim removed 0 bases at V and 7 bases at J, leaving 5 bases unmatched. CDR1 SGHTS and CDR2 YDEGEE come from the germline V gene. The CDR3 DNA follows: TGTGCCAGCAGCTTGGTAGCGGGGGTGGAGGAGCAGTACTTC. This sequence encodes CASSLVAGVEEQYF.

This sequence joins TRBV9 and TRBJ1-2; D unclear. Trimming stripped 4 bases from V and 10 bases from J, with 20 bases between. CDR3 length: 14 amino acids. Germline V gene lookup returns CDR1 SGDLS and CDR2 YYNGEE. CDR3 bases: TGTGCCAGCAGCCGGGATCTGGAGGCCTGGTCCTACACCTTC. This gives the protein CASSRDLEAWSYTF.

V usage is TRBV29-1 and J usage is TRBJ2-5; 7 positions match TRBD1. The CDR3 has 15 amino acids. Germline V gives CDR1 SQVTM, CDR2 ANQGSEA. V was pared by 6 bases and J by 2 bases, with 12 bases of the junction left unmatched. The CDR3 region has the DNA TGCAGCGTCTACACACAGGGGCGGCCTCAAGAGACCCAGTACTTC. Protein: CSVYTQGRPQETQYF.

The chain links TRBV12-3 or TRBV12-4 to TRBJ1-5, with D maybe TRBD1 (6 bases). The CDR3 sequence is 13 residues long. Deletions cut 5 bases from V and 5 bases from J, with 10 bases between. In nucleotides, the CDR3 is TGTGCCAGCAGTAACAGGGAGTATCAGCCCCAGCATTTT. Translation: CASSNREYQPQHF.

The table lists this clone with a few counts. The chain's CDR3 is CASSPTPSGYSYNEQFF. The CDR3 DNA reads as TGTGCCAGCAGTCCTACACCTAGCGGGTATTCCTACAATGAGCAGTTCTTC. The V gene is TRBV6-6, the J gene TRBJ2-1, with 8 nucleotides matching TRBD2. The CDR3 length is 17 residues. Germline CDR1 and CDR2: MNHNY and SVGAGI (reference sequence). The junction had 10 bases not matched to a gene; V was cut back by 5 bases and J by 1 base.

The chain employs TRBV21-1 and TRBJ1-2. TRBV21-1 counts as a pseudogene. The CDR3 length is 14 residues. The CDR3 is CAGGKRRHTWGYTF. The CDR3 nucleotides read TGTGCCGGGGGGAAGCGGAGACATACATGGGGCTACACCTTC.

The rearrangement links TRBV25-1 to TRBJ2-2; 8 bases are shared with TRBD1. V shed 8 bases, J shed 3 bases, and the junction held 5 bases outside the gene matches. CDR3 length: 14 residues. Germline assignment: CDR1 MGHDK and CDR2 SYGVNS. The CDR3 nucleotides are TGTGCCAGCTCAGGGGGCATCGACACCGGGGAGCTGTTTTTT. This codes for CASSGGIDTGELFF.

This clone occurred once. V is TRBV7-2 and J is TRBJ1-2; 10 bases align to TRBD1. Per germline, CDR1 SGHTA and CDR2 FQGNSA. With V trimmed by 2 bases and J by 8 bases, 11 bases remained unmatched. This CDR3 region has 16 residues. CDR3 protein: CASSLRPGTGDGGYTF. In DNA, the CDR3 is TGTGCCAGCAGCTTAAGGCCCGGGACAGGGGATGGAGGCTACACCTTC.

V is TRBV4-1 and J is TRBJ2-7, with 7 bases lining up with TRBD1. This CDR3 region has 19 residues. The V gene's germline CDR1 is MGHRA and CDR2 YSYEKL. J was trimmed by 3 bases and V by 0 bases; bases with no gene match: 17. The CDR3 protein is CASSQETHYIRQGFYEQYF. DNA for the CDR3: TGCGCCAGCAGCCAAGAGACTCACTACATCCGACAGGGATTCTACGAGCAGTACTTC.

The CDR3 sequence: CASSFWQGGYGYTF. DNA for the CDR3: TGTGCCAGCAGCTTTTGGCAGGGAGGCTATGGCTACACCTTC. The chain has TRBV5-8 and TRBJ1-2; possible D gene TRBD1, 5 bases. This CDR3 is 14 amino acids long. The germline CDR1 and CDR2 sequences are SGHTS and YDEGEE. V lost 2 bases, J lost 4 bases, and 12 bases lay in between.

J is TRBJ2-3 and V is TRBV7-3; 10 nucleotides agree with TRBD2. The germline V gene encodes CDR1 SGHTA and CDR2 FQGTGA. This CDR3 is 16 amino acids long. V was clipped by 4 bases and J by 2 bases; unmatched bases: 6. CDR3 coding DNA: TGTGCCAGCAGCTCCCCTAGCGGGGGTTTCACAGATACGCAGTATTTT. Its protein is CASSSPSGGFTDTQYF.

The chain joins TRBV24-1 to TRBJ2-1; D not certain. The germline gives CDR1 KGHDR, CDR2 SFDVKD. The CDR3 sequence is 13 residues long. V gave up 6 bases and J gave up 8 bases, with 13 bases separating them. The CDR3, as DNA: TGTGCCACCAGTCCCCACACCTTGGATGAGCAGTTCTTC. It is translated as CATSPHTLDEQFF.

The chain uses TRBV12-5 and TRBJ2-7; 7 nucleotides line up with TRBD2. V shed 5 bases and J 2 bases; nucleotides not matched to a gene: 9. Germline CDR1 and CDR2: LGHNT and FRNRAP. The CDR3 runs 15 residues. As DNA, the CDR3 is TGTGCTAGTGGTCCCCCCGGTGGGAGGGCCTACGAGCAGTACTTC. Translating it yields CASGPPGGRAYEQYF.

The chain joins TRBV7-8 to TRBJ1-5, with a tentative D call TRBD1 (5 bases). This CDR3 is built from 16 residues. From germline, CDR1 is SGHVS and CDR2 FQNEAQ. Trimming cost V 1 base and J 1 base, with 11 bases left between them. CDR3: CASSLVAGLSNQPQHF. The DNA for the CDR3 is TGTGCCAGCAGCTTAGTTGCGGGGCTGAGCAATCAGCCCCAGCATTTT. Looking up the rest from reference TRBV7-8 and TRBJ1-5 gives the full variable domain: GAGVSQSPRYKVAKRGQDVALRCDPISGHVSLFWYQQALGQGPEFLTYFQNEAQLDKSGLPSDRFFAERPEGSVSTLKIQRTQQEDSAVYLCASSLVAGLSNQPQHFGDGTRLSIL.

The V and J genes are TRBV7-2 and TRBJ1-6, with 10 bases lining up with TRBD1. This CDR3 is 14 amino acids long. V lost 5 bases to trimming and J lost 15 bases; unmatched junction nucleotides: 10. Germline-derived CDR1 and CDR2 are SGHTA and FQGNSA. CDR3 DNA: TGTGCCAGCAGCCCTAGGACAGGGGGAGGTCGCCTCCACTTT. It translates to CASSPRTGGGRLHF.

This chain links TRBV11-3 with TRBJ1-1, with 9 bases lining up with TRBD1. This CDR3 spans 15 amino acids. The germline CDR1 and CDR2 sequences are SGHNT and YENEEA. The junction had 7 bases not matched to a gene; V was cut back by 1 base and J by 7 bases. CDR3: CASSLVFSGQGEAFF. In DNA, the CDR3 is TGTGCCAGCAGCTTAGTTTTTTCGGGACAGGGTGAAGCTTTCTTT.

This chain connects TRBV19 to TRBJ2-3; tentative D call: TRBD2 (6 bases). CDR3 length: 16 residues. From germline, CDR1 is LNHDA and CDR2 SQIVND (reference sequence). V was pared by 5 bases and J by 1 base, with 16 bases between. This CDR3 reads CASSAPRGRGTDTQYF. The CDR3 nucleotides read TGTGCCAGTAGTGCCCCCCGGGGGAGAGGCACAGATACGCAGTATTTT.

The chain employs TRBV7-2 and TRBJ1-2; 7 nucleotides line up with TRBD1. The V and J ends lost 0 bases and 13 bases, in that order; junction bases with no gene match: 11. The CDR3 consists of 14 residues. Germline assignment: CDR1 SGHTA and CDR2 FQGNSA. CDR3 amino acids: CASSLARTGAECTF. The CDR3 DNA follows: TGTGCCAGCAGCTTAGCGCGGACAGGCGCCGAGTGCACCTTC.

Details on this clone: The sample contains more than one DNA sequence encoding this CDR3. The V gene is TRBV5-1, the J gene TRBJ1-1; D not certain. The germline V gene has CDR1 SGHRS and CDR2 YFSETQ. The germline V and J ends were trimmed by 4 bases and 2 bases, with 12 bases remaining between them. CDR3 length: 14 residues. DNA for the CDR3: TGCGCCAGCAGCCGTCCGGGAGGTAACACTGAAGCTTTCTTT. It is translated as CASSRPGGNTEAFF.